These 8 T cell receptor beta chains were all obtained from the same sample, sequenced in a study of blood T cells in healthy people across ages. A second PCR of 7 to 11 cycles used a sample-barcoded 5' primer and a J-beta primer mix. A single record per CDR3 protein comes from TCRdb applying MiXCR to the 5' RACE reads. This sample yields about 1.1 million distinct CDR3 sequences, of which under 40% are seen a single time; around 13% belongs to the top ten. Sequenced: blood. The receptors originated from a man younger than 30 in good health.

The chain has TRBV2 and TRBJ2-3, with 8 bases that match TRBD2. CDR3 length equals 16 residues. CDR1 is SNHLY and CDR2 is FYNNEI in the germline V gene. V lost 4 bases, J lost 6 bases, and 12 bases stayed unmatched. This CDR3 is CASSALTSGGRDTQYF. The CDR3, as DNA: TGTGCCAGCAGTGCCCTTACAAGCGGGGGCCGGGATACGCAGTATTTT.

The chain uses TRBV12-3 or TRBV12-4 and TRBJ1-1, with 7 bases aligning to TRBD1. The ends lost 11 bases at V and 1 base at J; junction bases unmatched: 4. This CDR3 contains 12 residues. The CDR3 loop reads CAGGTANTEAFF. The CDR3 DNA is TGTGCCGGCGGGACAGCGAACACTGAAGCTTTCTTT.

This clonotype was observed a few times. The rearrangement links TRBV6-2 or TRBV6-3 to TRBJ1-2; the D is unclear. The CDR3 length is 18 residues. Germline assignment: CDR1 MNHEY and CDR2 SVGEGT. Trimming took off 5 bases at V and 0 bases at J, with 22 bases between the two ends. The CDR3: CASSLPDYRAASNYGYTF. The CDR3 region has the DNA TGTGCCAGCAGTCTTCCAGACTACCGGGCCGCATCTAACTATGGCTACACCTTC.

The chain recombines TRBV29-1 with TRBJ1-4; D remains ambiguous. V was shortened by 7 bases and J by 7 bases, with 16 bases between the two germline ends. Germline CDR1 is SQVTM and CDR2 is ANQGSEA. This CDR3 is 13 amino acids long. The CDR3 region is CSALKGGGEKLFF. The DNA of the CDR3 is TGCAGCGCCCTGAAGGGTGGAGGTGAAAAACTGTTTTTT.

V gene TRBV20-1 combines with J gene TRBJ2-3; 13 nucleotides align to TRBD2. Per germline, CDR1 DFQATT and CDR2 SNEGSKA (reference sequence). Trimming took 5 bases from V and 2 from J; bases not matched to a gene: 4. This CDR3 has 15 amino acids. CDR3: CSALGLAGYTDTQYF. CDR3 sequence (DNA): TGCAGTGCTTTGGGACTAGCGGGGTACACAGATACGCAGTATTTT.

In regard to this clonotype: Germline is not matched at one junction end, which may reflect a read error. This chain links TRBV27 with TRBJ1-2; 10 positions match TRBD1. CDR3 length equals 14 residues. Germline lookup yields CDR1 MNHEY and CDR2 SMNVEV (reference sequence). Written as DNA, the CDR3 is TGTACCAGCAGTCCAAGGACAGGGGGCTATGGCTACACCTTC. This codes for CTSSPRTGGYGYTF.

The chain is built from TRBV20-1 and TRBJ1-5, with D possibly matching TRBD1 (6 bases). Between the trimmed V and J ends, which lost 4 bases and 8 bases, there was a span of 21 bases. Germline V gene sequence: CDR1 DFQATT, CDR2 SNEGSKA (reference sequence). This CDR3 comprises 15 residues. The CDR3 region has the DNA TGCAGTGCTATGGGGGGGCAACTCCCTTGGGAGCCCCAGCATTTT. Residues: CSAMGGQLPWEPQHF.

This clonotype has more than one count but fewer than ten. The chain couples TRBV5-1 to TRBJ1-4; D possibly corresponds to TRBD1 (5 bases). The germline V and J ends were trimmed by 0 bases and 8 bases, with 14 bases remaining between them. The germline gives CDR1 SGHRS, CDR2 YFSETQ. The CDR3 covers 15 residues. In nucleotides, the CDR3 is TGCGCCAGCAGCTTGGGGTCAGGGAGAAGGGAAAAACTGTTTTTT. It yields the protein CASSLGSGRREKLFF.